The source of this T cell receptor (beta chain) is a study of T cells in Graves' hyperthyroidism and ophthalmopathy. Findings and limits, study-wide: Ophthalmopathy and stable hyperthyroidism were separated by a 13 V-J model. In blood, most of the thyroid clonotypes expanded above 0.001 were also present. Ophthalmopathy got predicted by the model a median about six months before its onset.

Amplified TCR beta CDR3 regions came from RNA transcripts. In the first-round RT-PCR of the TCR CDR3, the HTBI primer set was used. TCRdb reanalysed the multiplex PCR reads using MiXCR and keeps one entry per CDR3 protein. This table has roughly 600,000 distinct CDR3 sequences, roughly 15% appearing once. V lost 4 bases and J lost 4, with 14 bases in between. Germline CDR1 and CDR2: SGHNT and YYREEE (reference sequence). This CDR3 spans 14 amino acids. Clinical symptoms, serum thyroxine and TRAb, thyroid ultrasound and orbital computed tomography together formed the diagnostic basis. The table lists this clonotype with a few counts. The target antigen is unknown.

This chain joins TRBV5-4 and TRBJ2-5; tentatively, D is TRBD1 (5 bases). The clonotype originates from a woman between 50 and 59 years old with Graves' ophthalmopathy. The sequenced material came from blood. The CDR3 loop is CASSLDSFPETQYF. CDR3 in DNA: TGTGCCAGCAGCCTCGACAGTTTCCCAGAGACCCAGTACTTC.